The clone carrying this TCR beta chain was detected many times. The antigen is undetermined. Samples came from axillary lymph nodes draining the breast cancer. The sample comes from a study of breast tumors, draining lymph nodes, adjacent tissues. Whole-study results and caveats: Compared with lymph nodes, tumors were less diverse; compared with nontumor tissue, more.

This CDR3 spans 14 amino acids. CDR1 is SEHNR and CDR2 is FQNEAQ in the germline V gene (reference sequence). V lost 3 bases to trimming and J lost 0 bases, with 3 bases between them. TCRdb re-called the multiplex PCR reads with MiXCR, one entry per CDR3 protein. The sample comprises 65,000 to 80,000 distinct CDR3 sequences, roughly a fifth of which are singletons, and about 2.2% rests with the top ten. Sequencing was done on a sample of axillary lymph node tissue. This TCR came from a female donor with breast cancer. Some clones in this sample may be carry-over from other donors' samples. This chain links TRBV7-9 with TRBJ2-6; D is unclear. The CDR3 DNA reads as TGTGCCAGCAGCTTCTTCTCTGGGGCCAACGTCCTGACTTTC. Its translation is CASSFFSGANVLTF.